This T cell receptor (beta chain) originates from a study of blood T cell repertoires in COVID-19. Study-wide context: The United States, Italy and Spain supplied acute and convalescent COVID-19 samples.

V lost 8 bases and J lost 1, with 12 bases in between. Germline V CDR1 and CDR2: SNHLY, FYNNEI. This CDR3 region has 13 residues. Method: immunoSEQ multiplex PCR; TCRdb's copy keeps in-frame clones and lacks some. The table includes fewer than 80,000 clones, about 88% detected once. This chain links TRBV2 with TRBJ2-7; no firm D call. Sequenced sample: peripheral blood. The receptor was derived from a woman aged 45-65 years with active COVID-19. The CDR3 DNA follows: TGTGCCAGCCATCGAGAACAGTCCTACGAGCAGTACTTC. Protein sequence: CASHREQSYEQYF.